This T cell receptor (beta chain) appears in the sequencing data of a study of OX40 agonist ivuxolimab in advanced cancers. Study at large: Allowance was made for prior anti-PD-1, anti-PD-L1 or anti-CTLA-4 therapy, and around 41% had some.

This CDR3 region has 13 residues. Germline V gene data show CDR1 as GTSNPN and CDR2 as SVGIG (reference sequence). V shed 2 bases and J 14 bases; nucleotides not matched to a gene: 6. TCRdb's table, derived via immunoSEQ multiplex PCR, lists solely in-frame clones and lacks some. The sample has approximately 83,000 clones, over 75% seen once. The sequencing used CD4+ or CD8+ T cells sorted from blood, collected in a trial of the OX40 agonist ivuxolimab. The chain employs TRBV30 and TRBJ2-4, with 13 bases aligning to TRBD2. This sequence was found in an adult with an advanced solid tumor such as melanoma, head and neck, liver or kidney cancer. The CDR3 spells CAWSLGTSGTEYF. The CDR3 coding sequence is TGTGCCTGGAGTTTAGGGACTAGCGGGACCGAGTACTTC.